Sequencing of this TCR beta chain was carried out in a study of blood T cell repertoires in COVID-19. The overall study: Collection of acute and convalescent COVID-19 samples took place in the United States, Italy and Spain.

Profiling relied on immunoSEQ multiplex PCR, and the TCRdb table lists in-frame clones only, not all of them. In the table there are more than 300,000 clones, 75% to 90% of which are singletons. CDR3 length: 12 residues. Germline CDR1 and CDR2: LGHNA and YNFKEQ. The V and J ends lost 2 bases and 7 bases respectively, with 5 bases between them. This receptor was obtained from a woman aged 45-59 years who had recovered from COVID-19. This sequence joins TRBV4-2 and TRBJ2-2; D remains unclear. Sequencing input: PBMCs or T cells enriched from blood (not recorded which). The CDR3 reads CASSQSNGELFF. The CDR3 region has the DNA TGTGCCAGCAGCCAATCAAACGGGGAGCTGTTTTTT.